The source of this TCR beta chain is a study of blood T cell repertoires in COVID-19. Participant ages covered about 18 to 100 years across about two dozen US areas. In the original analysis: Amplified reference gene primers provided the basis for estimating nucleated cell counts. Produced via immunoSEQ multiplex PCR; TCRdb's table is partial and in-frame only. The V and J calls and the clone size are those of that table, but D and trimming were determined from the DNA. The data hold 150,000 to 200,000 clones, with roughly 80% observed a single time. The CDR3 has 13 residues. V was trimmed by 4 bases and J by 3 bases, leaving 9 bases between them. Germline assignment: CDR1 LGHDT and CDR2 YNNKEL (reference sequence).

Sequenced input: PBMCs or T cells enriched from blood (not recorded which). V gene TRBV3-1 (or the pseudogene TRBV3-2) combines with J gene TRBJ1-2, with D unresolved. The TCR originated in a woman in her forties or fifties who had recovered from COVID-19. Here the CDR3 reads CASSRREDYGYTF. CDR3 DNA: TGTGCCAGCAGCCGTCGAGAGGACTATGGCTACACCTTC.